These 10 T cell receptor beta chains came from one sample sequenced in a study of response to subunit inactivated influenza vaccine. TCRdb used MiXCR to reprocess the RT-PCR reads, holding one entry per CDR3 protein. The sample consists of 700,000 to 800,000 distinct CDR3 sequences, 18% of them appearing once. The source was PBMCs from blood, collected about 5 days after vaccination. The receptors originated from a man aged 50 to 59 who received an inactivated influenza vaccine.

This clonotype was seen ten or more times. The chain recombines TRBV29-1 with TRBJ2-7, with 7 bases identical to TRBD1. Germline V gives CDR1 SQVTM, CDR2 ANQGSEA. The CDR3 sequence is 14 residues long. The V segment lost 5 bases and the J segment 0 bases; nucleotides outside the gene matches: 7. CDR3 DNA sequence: TGCAGCGTTAGACAGGGACCGAGCTCCTACGAGCAGTACTTC. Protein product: CSVRQGPSSYEQYF.

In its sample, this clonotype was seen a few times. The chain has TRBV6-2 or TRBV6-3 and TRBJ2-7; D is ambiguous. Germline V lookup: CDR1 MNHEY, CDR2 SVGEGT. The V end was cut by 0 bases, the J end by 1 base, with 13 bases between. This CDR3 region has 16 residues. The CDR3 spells CASSYSAGATSYEQYF. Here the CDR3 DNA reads TGTGCCAGCAGTTACTCGGCAGGAGCCACATCCTACGAGCAGTACTTC.

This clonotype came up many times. The CDR3 coding sequence is TGTGCCAGCGTAATGTCCGGGACAGGGGGGTCCGAGCAGTACTTC. The encoded protein is CASVMSGTGGSEQYF. V gene TRBV27 combines with J gene TRBJ2-7; 11 positions agree with TRBD1. V was clipped by 8 bases and J by 6 bases; unmatched bases: 12. From germline, CDR1 is MNHEY and CDR2 SMNVEV (reference sequence). The CDR3 extends over 15 amino acids.

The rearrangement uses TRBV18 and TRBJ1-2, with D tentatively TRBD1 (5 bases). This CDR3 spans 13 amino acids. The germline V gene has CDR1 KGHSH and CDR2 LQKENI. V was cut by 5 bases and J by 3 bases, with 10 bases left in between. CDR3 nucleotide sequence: TGTGCCAGCTCATCGACAGAATACTATGGCTACACCTTC. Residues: CASSSTEYYGYTF.

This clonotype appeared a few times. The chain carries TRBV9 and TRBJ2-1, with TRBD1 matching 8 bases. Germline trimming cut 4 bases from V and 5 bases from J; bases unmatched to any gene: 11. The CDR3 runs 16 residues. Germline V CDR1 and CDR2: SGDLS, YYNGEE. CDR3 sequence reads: CASSPRAGTGDNEQFF. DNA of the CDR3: TGTGCCAGCAGCCCCCGAGCCGGGACAGGAGACAATGAGCAGTTCTTC.

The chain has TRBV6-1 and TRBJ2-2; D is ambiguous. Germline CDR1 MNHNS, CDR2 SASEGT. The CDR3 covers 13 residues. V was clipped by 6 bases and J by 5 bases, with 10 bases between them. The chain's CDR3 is CASSQRSTGELFF. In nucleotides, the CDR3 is TGTGCCAGCAGCCAAAGAAGTACCGGGGAGCTGTTTTTT.

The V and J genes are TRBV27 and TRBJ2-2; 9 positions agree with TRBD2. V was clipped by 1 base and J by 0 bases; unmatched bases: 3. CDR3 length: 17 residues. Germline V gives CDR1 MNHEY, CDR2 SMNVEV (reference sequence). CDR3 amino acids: CASSLLLAGTNTGELFF. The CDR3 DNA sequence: TGTGCCAGCAGTTTATTACTAGCGGGCACGAACACCGGGGAGCTGTTTTTT.

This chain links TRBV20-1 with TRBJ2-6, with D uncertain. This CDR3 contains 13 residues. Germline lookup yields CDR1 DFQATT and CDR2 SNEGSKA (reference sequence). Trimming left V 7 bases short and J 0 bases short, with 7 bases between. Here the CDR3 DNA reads TGCAGTGGAAGACTCTCTGGGGCCAACGTCCTGACTTTC. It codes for CSGRLSGANVLTF.

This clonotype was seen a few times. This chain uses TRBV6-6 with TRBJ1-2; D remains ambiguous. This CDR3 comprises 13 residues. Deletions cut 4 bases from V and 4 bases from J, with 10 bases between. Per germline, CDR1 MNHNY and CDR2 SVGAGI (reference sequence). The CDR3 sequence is CASSSDAVYGYTF. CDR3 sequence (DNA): TGTGCCAGCAGTTCGGACGCAGTCTATGGCTACACCTTC.

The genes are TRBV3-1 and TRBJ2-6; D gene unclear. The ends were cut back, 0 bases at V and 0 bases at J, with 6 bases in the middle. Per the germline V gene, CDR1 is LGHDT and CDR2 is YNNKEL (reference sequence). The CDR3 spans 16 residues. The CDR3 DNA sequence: TGTGCCAGCAGCCAAGACCTGACCTCTGGGGCCAACGTCCTGACTTTC. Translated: CASSQDLTSGANVLTF.